This T cell receptor beta chain emerged from a study of blood T cell repertoires in COVID-19. There are 12 residues in the CDR3. The V gene's germline CDR1 is SEHNR and CDR2 FQNEAQ (reference sequence). Deletions cut 5 bases from V and 17 bases from J, with 18 bases between. Donors were grouped by their self-reported clinical history. The authors' processing: Amplifying reference gene primers gave estimates of nucleated cell counts. Profiled with immunoSEQ multiplex PCR; TCRdb holds only in-frame clones, not every one. The V and J calls and clone size are taken from that table; D and trimming were inferred from the DNA. The repertoire holds roughly 130,000 clones, with 84% as singletons.

The TCR was taken from a woman aged 45-59 years with acute COVID-19. The chain employs TRBV7-9 and TRBJ2-2; D is uncertain. Sequencing was done on a sample of PBMCs or T cells enriched from blood (not recorded which). In DNA form, the CDR3 reads TGTGCCAGCAGCCCGAGTGGCGGCAGAGGCTTTTTT. Its protein product is CASSPSGGRGFF.